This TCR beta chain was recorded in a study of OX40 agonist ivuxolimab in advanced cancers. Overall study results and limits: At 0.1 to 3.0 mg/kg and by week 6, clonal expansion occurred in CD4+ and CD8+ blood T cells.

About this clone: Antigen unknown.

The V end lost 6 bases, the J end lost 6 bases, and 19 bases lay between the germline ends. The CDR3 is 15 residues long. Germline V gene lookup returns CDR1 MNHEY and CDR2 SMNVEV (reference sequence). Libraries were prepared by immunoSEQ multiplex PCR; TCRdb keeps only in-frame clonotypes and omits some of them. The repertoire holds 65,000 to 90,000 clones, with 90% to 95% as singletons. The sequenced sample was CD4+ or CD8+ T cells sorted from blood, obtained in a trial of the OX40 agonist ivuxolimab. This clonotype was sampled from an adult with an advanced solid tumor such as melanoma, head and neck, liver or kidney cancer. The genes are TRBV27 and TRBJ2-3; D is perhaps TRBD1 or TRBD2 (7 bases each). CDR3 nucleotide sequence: TGTGCCAGCAGGTTAAGTACGGGGGGACAGGATACGCAGTATTTT. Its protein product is CASRLSTGGQDTQYF.